Listed below are T cell receptor beta chains from one sample, sequenced in a study of graft-versus-host responses after intestinal transplantation. These receptors lack a known antigen. Libraries were prepared by immunoSEQ multiplex PCR; TCRdb keeps only in-frame clonotypes and omits some of them. The sample yields over 100,000 clones, more than 75% seen once. Sequenced material: unstimulated CD4+ T cells sorted from spleen or lymph node cells, taken before intestinal transplant. These receptors all come from a human donor who received an intestinal transplant. CDR3s include the opening cysteine and the closing phenylalanine or tryptophan. A D gene is named only where the DNA matches it firmly. Only part of the rows carry a size: once, few, many, or a class if the clone is expanded.

cdr3_length: 13
d_call: NA
v_call: TRBV5-1
clone_size: NA
j_call: TRBJ2-7
cdr3_nt: TGCGCCAGCAGCTTGGCCAGTGCCTACGAGCAGTGCTTC
cdr3_aa: CASSLASAYEQCF

cdr3_length: 15
d_call: NA
v_call: TRBV9
clone_size: NA
j_call: TRBJ2-1
cdr3_nt: TGTGCCAGCAGCGTACTTAGCGGATCCTACAATGAGCAGTTCTTC
cdr3_aa: CASSVLSGSYNEQFF

cdr3_length: 16
d_call: TRBD1
v_call: TRBV18
clone_size: once
j_call: TRBJ1-1
cdr3_nt: TGTGCCAGCTCACCATGGCAGGGGGTGTCTTACACTGAAGCTTTCTTT
cdr3_aa: CASSPWQGVSYTEAFF

cdr3_length: 12
d_call: NA
v_call: TRBV6-1
clone_size: NA
j_call: TRBJ1-1
cdr3_nt: TGTGCCAGCAGCGTGGGGGGCACTGAAGCTTTCTTT
cdr3_aa: CASSVGGTEAFF

cdr3_length: 14
d_call: NA
v_call: TRBV27
clone_size: NA
j_call: TRBJ2-3
cdr3_nt: TGTGCCAGCAGTTTAAGGGACAGCACAGATACGCAGTATTTT
cdr3_aa: CASSLRDSTDTQYF

cdr3_length: 15
d_call: NA
v_call: TRBV10-3
clone_size: NA
j_call: TRBJ2-1
cdr3_nt: TGTGCCATCAGTGAGAGAGGGGCCCCCACGGATGAGCAGTTCTTC
cdr3_aa: CAISERGAPTDEQFF

cdr3_length: 15
d_call: NA
v_call: TRBV2
clone_size: NA
j_call: TRBJ1-2
cdr3_nt: TGTGCCAGCAGTGGGCTGGGGGAGGGCTACTATGGCTACACCTTC
cdr3_aa: CASSGLGEGYYGYTF

cdr3_length: 14
d_call: NA
v_call: TRBV28
clone_size: NA
j_call: TRBJ1-2
cdr3_nt: TGTGCCAGCAGCCATCCGGGACGGACCTATGGCTACACCTTC
cdr3_aa: CASSHPGRTYGYTF

cdr3_length: 14
d_call: NA
v_call: TRBV10-1
clone_size: NA
j_call: TRBJ2-4
cdr3_nt: TGCGCCAGCAGTGAGAGGGGGATAGGCAACATTCAGTACTTC
cdr3_aa: CASSERGIGNIQYF

cdr3_length: 16
d_call: TRBD2
v_call: TRBV23-1
clone_size: NA
j_call: TRBJ2-1
cdr3_nt: TGCGCCAGCAGTCAAATACTAGCGGGAGACTACAATGAGCAGTTCTTC
cdr3_aa: CASSQILAGDYNEQFF

cdr3_length: 16
d_call: TRBD1
v_call: TRBV5-4
clone_size: NA
j_call: TRBJ1-1
cdr3_nt: TGTGCCAGCAGCGTTTCGGACAGGGGGCAAGGCACTGAAGCTTTCTTT
cdr3_aa: CASSVSDRGQGTEAFF

cdr3_length: 15
d_call: NA
v_call: TRBV7-9
clone_size: NA
j_call: TRBJ2-1
cdr3_nt: TGTGCCAGCAGCTTGGAGGGGAACGCCTACAATGAGCAGTTCTTC
cdr3_aa: CASSLEGNAYNEQFF

cdr3_length: 17
d_call: TRBD2
v_call: TRBV27
clone_size: NA
j_call: TRBJ2-3
cdr3_nt: TGTGCCAGCACTGGCCGATCAATAGCGGGACGAAAAGATACGCAGTATTTT
cdr3_aa: CASTGRSIAGRKDTQYF

cdr3_length: 11
d_call: TRBD1
v_call: TRBV2
clone_size: NA
j_call: TRBJ2-7
cdr3_nt: TGTGCCAGCAGAGGGGGCCACGAGCAGTACTTC
cdr3_aa: CASRGGHEQYF

cdr3_length: 14
d_call: NA
v_call: TRBV5-1
clone_size: NA
j_call: TRBJ2-2
cdr3_nt: TGCGCCAGCAGCGGGCAGGTTGACACCGGGGAGCTGTTTTTT
cdr3_aa: CASSGQVDTGELFF

cdr3_length: 14
d_call: TRBD1
v_call: TRBV5-1
clone_size: few
j_call: TRBJ2-1
cdr3_nt: TGCGCCAGCAGCCTCCCAGGGGGCAGGGATGAGCAGTTCTTC
cdr3_aa: CASSLPGGRDEQFF

cdr3_length: 11
d_call: NA
v_call: TRBV18
clone_size: NA
j_call: TRBJ2-7
cdr3_nt: TGTGCCAGCTCGCAGGTGGGGGAGCAGTACTTC
cdr3_aa: CASSQVGEQYF

cdr3_length: 14
d_call: NA
v_call: TRBV6-5
clone_size: NA
j_call: TRBJ2-1
cdr3_nt: TGTGCCAGCAGTTATTCGGAGGGGTGGAATGAGCAGTTCTTC
cdr3_aa: CASSYSEGWNEQFF

cdr3_length: 15
d_call: NA
v_call: TRBV6-5
clone_size: NA
j_call: TRBJ1-2
cdr3_nt: TGTGCCAGCAGCCGTTACTCAGGTCAGGCCTATGGCTACACCTTC
cdr3_aa: CASSRYSGQAYGYTF

cdr3_length: 15
d_call: NA
v_call: TRBV28
clone_size: NA
j_call: TRBJ2-3
cdr3_nt: TGTGCCAGCAGTTACGGCGGCTATATCGCGGGTGCGCAGTATTTT
cdr3_aa: CASSYGGYIAGAQYF

cdr3_length: 14
d_call: NA
v_call: TRBV10-3
clone_size: NA
j_call: TRBJ1-5
cdr3_nt: TGTGCCATCAGTGAGGGGCCAGACAATCAGCCCCAGCATTTT
cdr3_aa: CAISEGPDNQPQHF

cdr3_length: 14
d_call: NA
v_call: TRBV7-9
clone_size: few
j_call: TRBJ2-5
cdr3_nt: TGTGCCAGCAGCTTAGTTGGGAGGCGAGAGACCCAGTACTTC
cdr3_aa: CASSLVGRRETQYF

cdr3_length: 15
d_call: TRBD2
v_call: TRBV5-1
clone_size: NA
j_call: TRBJ2-7
cdr3_nt: TGCGCCAGCAGCACCTCTAGCGGGGGGGCCGGCGAGCAGTACTTC
cdr3_aa: CASSTSSGGAGEQYF

cdr3_length: 16
d_call: NA
v_call: TRBV5-6
clone_size: NA
j_call: TRBJ1-6
cdr3_nt: TGTGCCAGCAGAAAACAGGTTGACTCCTATAATTCACCCCTCCACTTT
cdr3_aa: CASRKQVDSYNSPLHF

cdr3_length: 12
d_call: NA
v_call: TRBV18
clone_size: NA
j_call: TRBJ2-5
cdr3_nt: TGTGCCAGCTCAGAATACACGGGGACCCAGTACTTC
cdr3_aa: CASSEYTGTQYF

cdr3_length: 14
d_call: TRBD1
v_call: TRBV6-1
clone_size: NA
j_call: TRBJ2-2
cdr3_nt: TGTGCCAGCAGTAAACAGGGGAATACCGGGGAGCTGTTTTTT
cdr3_aa: CASSKQGNTGELFF

cdr3_length: 11
d_call: TRBD1
v_call: TRBV6-5
clone_size: NA
j_call: TRBJ2-1
cdr3_nt: TGTGCCGGCAGTCAGGGGGATGAGCAGTTCTTC
cdr3_aa: CAGSQGDEQFF

cdr3_length: 11
d_call: NA
v_call: TRBV12-5
clone_size: NA
j_call: TRBJ1-1
cdr3_nt: TGTGCTAGTGGTTCACCGGTGAGGGCTTTCTTT
cdr3_aa: CASGSPVRAFF

cdr3_length: 16
d_call: TRBD2
v_call: TRBV14
clone_size: few
j_call: TRBJ2-7
cdr3_nt: TGTGCCAGCAGCCAAGGACTCAGCGGGGGGGGCTACGAGCAGTACTTC
cdr3_aa: CASSQGLSGGGYEQYF

cdr3_length: 15
d_call: TRBD2
v_call: TRBV5-4
clone_size: NA
j_call: TRBJ2-1
cdr3_nt: TGTGCCAGCAGCGTGGCTAGCGGGAGGCACAATGAGCAGTTCTTC
cdr3_aa: CASSVASGRHNEQFF

cdr3_length: 15
d_call: NA
v_call: TRBV6-5
clone_size: NA
j_call: TRBJ2-1
cdr3_nt: TGTGCCAGCAGTTACGCGTCGCCACTCTACAATGAGCAGTTCTTC
cdr3_aa: CASSYASPLYNEQFF